This is a list of T cell receptor beta chains from one sample in a study of blood T cells in healthy people across ages. TCRdb re-derived calls from the 5' RACE reads in MiXCR, one entry per CDR3 protein. The table records around 900,000 distinct CDR3 sequences, just over 50% of them present only once. The sample consisted of blood. These receptors originate from a woman aged 60 to 75 in good health. Each CDR3 is given with its conserved first and last residue. Each record gives: CDR3 DNA, CDR3 protein, clone size, J gene, V gene, D gene. The D gene is left open where the match is weak. Clone size, where shown, is once, few, many, or a class for clones that have expanded.

cdr3_nt: TGTGCCAGCAGTCCAACTTGGGACAGAAGTTACGAGCAGTACTTC
cdr3_aa: CASSPTWDRSYEQYF
clone_size: few
j_call: TRBJ2-7
v_call: TRBV6-2/TRBV6-3
d_call: TRBD1

cdr3_nt: TGTGCCAGCAGCTTAGGGACAACCAATTCACCCCTCCACTTT
cdr3_aa: CASSLGTTNSPLHF
clone_size: .
j_call: TRBJ1-6
v_call: TRBV7-2
d_call: .

cdr3_nt: TGCGCCAGCAGCCCCCGGGACCGTGTTTTACACGAGCAGTACTTC
cdr3_aa: CASSPRDRVLHEQYF
clone_size: few
j_call: TRBJ2-7
v_call: TRBV4-1
d_call: .

cdr3_nt: TGTGCCAGCAGCCAAGTGTCGAGGGGCCACACTGAAGCTTTCTTT
cdr3_aa: CASSQVSRGHTEAFF
clone_size: once
j_call: TRBJ1-1
v_call: TRBV3-1
d_call: .

cdr3_nt: TGTGCCAGCAGTTCAACCGGGACAGGGGCCGGAGCCGGGGGTTCACCCCTCCACTTT
cdr3_aa: CASSSTGTGAGAGGSPLHF
clone_size: .
j_call: TRBJ1-6
v_call: TRBV28
d_call: TRBD1

cdr3_nt: TGTGCCAGCAGCAGGGTCAATCAGCCCCAGCATTTT
cdr3_aa: CASSRVNQPQHF
clone_size: .
j_call: TRBJ1-5
v_call: TRBV21-1
d_call: .

cdr3_nt: TGTGCCAGCACCCTATCTCGACAGCCCGATTTAGCCAAAAGCATTCAGTACTTC
cdr3_aa: CASTLSRQPDLAKSIQYF
clone_size: .
j_call: TRBJ2-4
v_call: TRBV6-1
d_call: .

cdr3_nt: TGTGCCAGCAGCGGGTCGTCCCTGATGGAGCAGTACTTC
cdr3_aa: CASSGSSLMEQYF
clone_size: few
j_call: TRBJ2-7
v_call: TRBV27
d_call: .

cdr3_nt: TGTGCCAGCAGTTTCTCGGGCCGGGGCTACACCTTC
cdr3_aa: CASSFSGRGYTF
clone_size: .
j_call: TRBJ1-2
v_call: TRBV12-3/TRBV12-4
d_call: .

cdr3_nt: TGTGCCAGCAGCCATAATACAGACGAGCAGTTCTTC
cdr3_aa: CASSHNTDEQFF
clone_size: .
j_call: TRBJ2-1
v_call: TRBV3-1
d_call: .

cdr3_nt: TGCGCCAGCAGCTTAGGAGCGGGAACGATTGGTGAGCAGTTCTTC
cdr3_aa: CASSLGAGTIGEQFF
clone_size: once
j_call: TRBJ2-1
v_call: TRBV5-1
d_call: TRBD2

cdr3_nt: TGTGCCAGCAGCTCCCCTTTTGGGAAGCGGGAGCCCCCATACGAGCAGTACTTC
cdr3_aa: CASSSPFGKREPPYEQYF
clone_size: many
j_call: TRBJ2-7
v_call: TRBV7-6
d_call: TRBD2

cdr3_nt: TGTGCCAGCAGTGAAGCGGCTCGGCTAAACAACGAGCAGTACTTC
cdr3_aa: CASSEAARLNNEQYF
clone_size: .
j_call: TRBJ2-7
v_call: TRBV2
d_call: .

cdr3_nt: TGTGCCAGCAGCCCCGTGGGAGTGGAATACGGGCAGTACTTC
cdr3_aa: CASSPVGVEYGQYF
clone_size: .
j_call: TRBJ2-4
v_call: TRBV7-9
d_call: .

cdr3_nt: TGTGCCAGCGGACTAGTTGGGTATACGCAGTATTTT
cdr3_aa: CASGLVGYTQYF
clone_size: .
j_call: TRBJ2-3
v_call: TRBV28
d_call: TRBD2

cdr3_nt: TGCGCCAGCAGCGCAACAGTGGACTATGGCTACACCTTC
cdr3_aa: CASSATVDYGYTF
clone_size: .
j_call: TRBJ1-2
v_call: TRBV5-1
d_call: .

cdr3_nt: TGCAGTGCCCCGGACAGCTCTGGCTACACCTTC
cdr3_aa: CSAPDSSGYTF
clone_size: .
j_call: TRBJ1-2
v_call: TRBV20-1
d_call: .

cdr3_nt: TGTGCCAGCAGTTTAAGGACCGGGACAGGGAGCACAGATACGCAGTATTTT
cdr3_aa: CASSLRTGTGSTDTQYF
clone_size: few
j_call: TRBJ2-3
v_call: TRBV27
d_call: TRBD1

cdr3_nt: TGCGCCAGCAGCTCCGCACCTGGGGCCAACGTCCTGACTTTC
cdr3_aa: CASSSAPGANVLTF
clone_size: once
j_call: TRBJ2-6
v_call: TRBV5-1
d_call: .

cdr3_nt: TGCAGTGCTAGAGGAGGGACTAGTAGGTCCCGGGCGCAGTATTTT
cdr3_aa: CSARGGTSRSRAQYF
clone_size: .
j_call: TRBJ2-3
v_call: TRBV20-1
d_call: TRBD2

cdr3_nt: TGCGCCAGCAGCTTGGAGGGCAACCGGGCAAAAAACATTCAGTACTTC
cdr3_aa: CASSLEGNRAKNIQYF
clone_size: few
j_call: TRBJ2-4
v_call: TRBV5-1
d_call: .

cdr3_nt: TGTGCCAGCAGTTTTTTAGAACCTAGCACAGATACGCAGTATTTT
cdr3_aa: CASSFLEPSTDTQYF
clone_size: .
j_call: TRBJ2-3
v_call: TRBV28
d_call: .

cdr3_nt: TGCAGTGTATGGGGGAGGGCCCAAGCGGTGACATCCTACAATGAGCAGTTCTTC
cdr3_aa: CSVWGRAQAVTSYNEQFF
clone_size: .
j_call: TRBJ2-1
v_call: TRBV20-1
d_call: TRBD2

cdr3_nt: TGTGCCATCAGTGAGCGGGGGGCTAACAATGAGCAGTTCTTC
cdr3_aa: CAISERGANNEQFF
clone_size: .
j_call: TRBJ2-1
v_call: TRBV10-3
d_call: .

cdr3_nt: TGTGCCAGCAGCTTCCGGACAGGGCGCGAAGCTTTCTTT
cdr3_aa: CASSFRTGREAFF
clone_size: .
j_call: TRBJ1-1
v_call: TRBV7-9
d_call: TRBD1

cdr3_nt: TGTGCCAGCAGAATGGACAGATCTAATTCACCCCTCCACTTT
cdr3_aa: CASRMDRSNSPLHF
clone_size: .
j_call: TRBJ1-6
v_call: TRBV2
d_call: .

cdr3_nt: TGTGCCAGCAGTGAATCGCTAGTGGCAGATACGCAGTATTTT
cdr3_aa: CASSESLVADTQYF
clone_size: few
j_call: TRBJ2-3
v_call: TRBV25-1
d_call: .

cdr3_nt: TGCGCCAGCAGCCAAGGCGTCCAGGCTCTGTACGAGCAGTACTTC
cdr3_aa: CASSQGVQALYEQYF
clone_size: .
j_call: TRBJ2-7
v_call: TRBV4-1
d_call: .

cdr3_nt: TGTGCCAGCAGTTTCTTGGGGGCGAAATGGTTTGGCACTGAAGCTTTCTTT
cdr3_aa: CASSFLGAKWFGTEAFF
clone_size: .
j_call: TRBJ1-1
v_call: TRBV12-3/TRBV12-4
d_call: .

cdr3_nt: TGTGCCAGCAGCCAAGATTACCGCAGGGTCACCGGGGAGCTGTTTTTT
cdr3_aa: CASSQDYRRVTGELFF
clone_size: .
j_call: TRBJ2-2
v_call: TRBV4-2
d_call: .

cdr3_nt: TGCGCCAGCAGCTTTATCGAATTTACTGAAGCTTTCTTT
cdr3_aa: CASSFIEFTEAFF
clone_size: .
j_call: TRBJ1-1
v_call: TRBV5-1
d_call: .